The clone carrying this TCR beta chain appeared a few times. Its antigen remains unknown. The data were taken from a study of blood T cells in healthy people across ages. Overall study findings and caveats: Long-lived donors carried more naive CD4+ cells and greater diversity than aged donors.

Together with a sample-barcoded 5' primer, a J-beta primer mix was included in a second PCR lasting about 7 to 11 cycles. TCRdb reprocessed the 5' RACE reads via MiXCR and lists one record per CDR3 protein. The sample has about 1,800,000 distinct CDR3 sequences; roughly 28% are singletons. Looked up from germline, CDR1 is MNHEY and CDR2 is SVGAGI. The CDR3 consists of 12 residues. V lost 5 bases and J 9 bases, leaving 10 bases between the germline ends. Isolation of PBMCs gave at least 7 million cells per sample. The chain has TRBV6-5 and TRBJ2-2; D call uncertain. The source material was blood. This TCR was recovered from a woman in her 30s in good health. The CDR3: CASSPNFRELFF. The CDR3 DNA is TGTGCCAGCAGTCCAAACTTCCGGGAGCTGTTTTTT.